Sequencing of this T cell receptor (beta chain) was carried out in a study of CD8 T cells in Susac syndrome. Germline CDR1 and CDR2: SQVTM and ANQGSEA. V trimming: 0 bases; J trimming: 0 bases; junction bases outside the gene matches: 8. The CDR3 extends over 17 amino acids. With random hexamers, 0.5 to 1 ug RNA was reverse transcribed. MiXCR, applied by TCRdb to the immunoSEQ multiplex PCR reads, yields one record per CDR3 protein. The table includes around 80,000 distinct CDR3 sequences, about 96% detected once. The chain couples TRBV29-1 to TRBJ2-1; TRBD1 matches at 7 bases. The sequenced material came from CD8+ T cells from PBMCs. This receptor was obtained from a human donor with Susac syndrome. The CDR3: CSVEDPPTGSSYNEQFF. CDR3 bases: TGCAGCGTTGAAGATCCACCGACAGGGAGCTCCTACAATGAGCAGTTCTTC.